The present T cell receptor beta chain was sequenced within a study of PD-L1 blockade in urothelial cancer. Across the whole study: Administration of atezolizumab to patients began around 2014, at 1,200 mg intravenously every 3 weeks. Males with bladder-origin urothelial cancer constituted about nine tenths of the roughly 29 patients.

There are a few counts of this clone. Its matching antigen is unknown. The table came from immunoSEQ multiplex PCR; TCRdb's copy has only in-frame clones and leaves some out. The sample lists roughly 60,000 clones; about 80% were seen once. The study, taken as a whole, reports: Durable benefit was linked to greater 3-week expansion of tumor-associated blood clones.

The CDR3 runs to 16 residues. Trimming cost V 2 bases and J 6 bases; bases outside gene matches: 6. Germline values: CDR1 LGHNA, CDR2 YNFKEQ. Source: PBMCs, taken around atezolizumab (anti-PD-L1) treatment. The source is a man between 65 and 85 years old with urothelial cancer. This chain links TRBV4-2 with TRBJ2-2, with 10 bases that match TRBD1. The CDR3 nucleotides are TGTGCCAGCAGCCAAAATACCGGACAGGGGGCCGGGGAGCTGTTTTTT. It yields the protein CASSQNTGQGAGELFF.